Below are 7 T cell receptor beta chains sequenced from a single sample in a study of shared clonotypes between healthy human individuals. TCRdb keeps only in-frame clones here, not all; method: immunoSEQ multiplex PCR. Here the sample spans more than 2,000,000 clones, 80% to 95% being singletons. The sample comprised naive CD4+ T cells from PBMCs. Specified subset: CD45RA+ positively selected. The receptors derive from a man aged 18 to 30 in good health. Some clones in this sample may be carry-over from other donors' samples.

CDR3 sequence reads: CASSTGPDTQYF. The CDR3 DNA follows: TGTGCCAGCAGCACGGGCCCAGATACGCAGTATTTT. The rearrangement uses TRBV2 and TRBJ2-3; D not resolved. The CDR3 has 12 amino acids. Trimming left V 6 bases short and J 4 bases short, with 8 bases between. Germline CDR1 and CDR2: SNHLY and FYNNEI.

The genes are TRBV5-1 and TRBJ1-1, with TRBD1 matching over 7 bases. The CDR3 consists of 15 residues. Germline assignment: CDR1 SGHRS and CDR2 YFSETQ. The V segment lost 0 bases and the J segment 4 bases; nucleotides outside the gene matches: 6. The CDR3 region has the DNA TGCGCCAGCAGCTTGGCCAACAGGGGAGGCACTGAAGCTTTCTTT. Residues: CASSLANRGGTEAFF.

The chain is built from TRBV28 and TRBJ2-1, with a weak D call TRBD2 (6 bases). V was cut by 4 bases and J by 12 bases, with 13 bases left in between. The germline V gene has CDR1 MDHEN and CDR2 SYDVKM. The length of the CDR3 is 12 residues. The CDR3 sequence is CASSSGLVVQFF. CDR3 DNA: TGTGCCAGCAGTTCGGGACTTGTTGTGCAGTTCTTC.

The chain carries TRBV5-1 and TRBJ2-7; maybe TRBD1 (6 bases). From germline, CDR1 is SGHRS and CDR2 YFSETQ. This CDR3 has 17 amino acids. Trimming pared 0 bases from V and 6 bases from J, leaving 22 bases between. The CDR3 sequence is CASSLGGRGWTEGEQYF. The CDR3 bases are TGCGCCAGCAGCTTGGGTGGCAGGGGATGGACGGAAGGCGAGCAGTACTTC.

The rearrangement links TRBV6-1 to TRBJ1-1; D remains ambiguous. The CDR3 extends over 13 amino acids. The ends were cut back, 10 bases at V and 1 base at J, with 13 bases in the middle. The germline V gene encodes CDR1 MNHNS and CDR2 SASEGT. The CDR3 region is CATDRHQNTEAFF. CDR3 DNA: TGTGCCACGGATCGACACCAGAACACTGAAGCTTTCTTT.

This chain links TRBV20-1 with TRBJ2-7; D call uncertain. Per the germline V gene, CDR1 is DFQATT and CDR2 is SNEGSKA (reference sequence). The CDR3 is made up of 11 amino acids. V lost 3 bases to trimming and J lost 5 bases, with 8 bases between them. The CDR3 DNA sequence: TGCAGTGCTAGTTTCGGAAACGAGCAGTACTTC. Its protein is CSASFGNEQYF.

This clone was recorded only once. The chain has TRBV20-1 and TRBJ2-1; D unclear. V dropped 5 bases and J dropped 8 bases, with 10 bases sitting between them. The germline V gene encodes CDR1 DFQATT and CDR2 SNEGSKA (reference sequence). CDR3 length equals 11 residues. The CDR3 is CSAGVIDEQFF. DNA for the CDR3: TGCAGTGCTGGAGTTATCGATGAGCAGTTCTTC.